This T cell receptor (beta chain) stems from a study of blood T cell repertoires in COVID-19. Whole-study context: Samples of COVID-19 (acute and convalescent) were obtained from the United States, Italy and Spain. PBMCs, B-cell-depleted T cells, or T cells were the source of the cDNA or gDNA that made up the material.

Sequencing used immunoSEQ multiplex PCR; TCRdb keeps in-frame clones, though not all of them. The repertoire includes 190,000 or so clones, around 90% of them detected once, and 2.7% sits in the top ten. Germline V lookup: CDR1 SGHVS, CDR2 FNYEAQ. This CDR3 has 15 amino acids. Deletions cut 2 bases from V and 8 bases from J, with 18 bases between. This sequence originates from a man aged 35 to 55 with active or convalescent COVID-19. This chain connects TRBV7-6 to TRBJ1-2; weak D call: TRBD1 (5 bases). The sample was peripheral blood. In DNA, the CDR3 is TGTGCCAGCAGCTTATCCCCAGGTGAAGGGGTCGGCTACACCTTC. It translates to CASSLSPGEGVGYTF.